These 9 T cell receptor beta chains were sequenced from one sample in a study of OX40 agonist ivuxolimab in advanced cancers. Only in-frame clones appear in the TCRdb table, and some are missing; sequencing was by immunoSEQ multiplex PCR. The data show about 150,000 clones, 90% to 95% seen once. The input for sequencing was CD4+ or CD8+ T cells sorted from blood, taken in a trial of the OX40 agonist ivuxolimab. All receptors derive from an adult with an advanced solid tumor such as melanoma, head and neck, liver or kidney cancer.

The J gene is TRBJ1-5, the V gene TRBV19; D is uncertain. V was clipped by 1 base and J by 9 bases, with 19 bases between them. There are 16 residues in the CDR3. From germline, CDR1 is LNHDA and CDR2 SQIVND (reference sequence). The CDR3 loop reads CASSIGGQETVWPQHF. The CDR3 bases are TGTGCCAGTAGTATAGGTGGGCAGGAGACCGTTTGGCCCCAGCATTTT.

V gene TRBV6-1 combines with J gene TRBJ1-2; tentative D call: TRBD1 (6 bases). The CDR3 consists of 16 residues. Trimming stripped 2 bases from V and 4 bases from J, with 17 bases between. Germline CDR1 reads MNHNS; CDR2 reads SASEGT. Written as DNA, the CDR3 is TGTGCCAGCAGTGAAACGACTCGGGGGCGCTTCTATGGCTACACCTTC. Translated: CASSETTRGRFYGYTF.

This clone was detected only once. CDR3 protein: CASSPTANYGYTF. The CDR3 region has the DNA TGTGCCAGCAGCCCGACGGCGAACTATGGCTACACCTTC. V is TRBV7-2 and J is TRBJ1-2; the D is unclear. CDR3 length: 13 amino acids. V was trimmed by 5 bases and J by 2 bases, leaving 9 bases between them. Germline V CDR1 and CDR2: SGHTA, FQGNSA.

This rearrangement joins TRBV11-2 to TRBJ1-1; D call uncertain. The V end was cut by 0 bases, the J end by 1 base, with 12 bases between. CDR3 size: 16 residues. Germline V gene lookup returns CDR1 SGHAT and CDR2 FQNNGV. The CDR3 spells CASSLDRVRGNTEAFF. The CDR3 bases are TGTGCCAGCAGCTTAGATAGGGTCAGAGGGAACACTGAAGCTTTCTTT.

The chain carries TRBV6-6 and TRBJ1-5, with 7 bases identical to TRBD1. The CDR3 contains 16 residues. CDR1 and CDR2 (germline): MNHNY, SVGAGI (reference sequence). Unmatched junction bases numbered 8, after V lost 5 bases and J lost 1 base. CDR3 DNA: TGTGCCAGCAGTCTACTGACAGGGCTCAGCAATCAGCCCCAGCATTTT. This sequence encodes CASSLLTGLSNQPQHF.

This clone was counted once. This sequence joins TRBV18 and TRBJ2-3; 9 bases are a match to TRBD1. The CDR3 has 17 residues. Germline V gene sequence: CDR1 KGHSH, CDR2 LQKENI. V shed 3 bases, J shed 5 bases, and the junction held 12 bases outside the gene matches. CDR3 coding DNA: TGTGCCAGCTCACCCCTCAGAGGGGGACAGGGTGGAGATACGCAGTATTTT. Protein product: CASSPLRGGQGGDTQYF. Filled out from reference TRBV18 and TRBJ2-3, the complete variable domain reads NAGVMQNPRHLVRRRGQEARLRCSPMKGHSHVYWYRQLPEEGLKFMVYLQKENIIDESGMPKERFSAEFPKEGPSILRIQQVVRGDSAAYFCASSPLRGGQGGDTQYFGPGTRLTVL.

The chain recombines TRBV7-2 with TRBJ2-1; TRBD2 matches 15 bases. This CDR3 comprises 16 residues. The germline V gene encodes CDR1 SGHTA and CDR2 FQGNSA. Trimming cost V 5 bases and J 8 bases; bases outside gene matches: 7. CDR3 nucleotide sequence: TGTGCCAGCAGCATCAGGACTAGCGGGGGGGCCGATGAGCAGTTCTTC. Translated: CASSIRTSGGADEQFF.

J is TRBJ2-7 and V is TRBV2; TRBD2 matches 12 bases. Trimming at V came to 1 base and at J to 2 bases, leaving 6 bases not matched to a gene. The CDR3 is 17 amino acids. CDR1 is SNHLY and CDR2 is FYNNEI in the germline V gene. CDR3 nucleotide sequence: TGTGCCAGCAGTGAAGAAGTCAGACTAGCGGGGGCCTACGAGCAGTACTTC. It yields the protein CASSEEVRLAGAYEQYF.

The rearrangement uses TRBV7-2 and TRBJ2-7; no firm D call. Germline V gene lookup returns CDR1 SGHTA and CDR2 FQGNSA. This CDR3 spans 15 amino acids. The V end lost 3 bases, the J end lost 6 bases, and 18 bases lay between the germline ends. The CDR3 DNA reads as TGTGCCAGCAGCTTCACCGGACCCTCGAGTGGCGAGCAGTACTTC. As protein: CASSFTGPSSGEQYF.